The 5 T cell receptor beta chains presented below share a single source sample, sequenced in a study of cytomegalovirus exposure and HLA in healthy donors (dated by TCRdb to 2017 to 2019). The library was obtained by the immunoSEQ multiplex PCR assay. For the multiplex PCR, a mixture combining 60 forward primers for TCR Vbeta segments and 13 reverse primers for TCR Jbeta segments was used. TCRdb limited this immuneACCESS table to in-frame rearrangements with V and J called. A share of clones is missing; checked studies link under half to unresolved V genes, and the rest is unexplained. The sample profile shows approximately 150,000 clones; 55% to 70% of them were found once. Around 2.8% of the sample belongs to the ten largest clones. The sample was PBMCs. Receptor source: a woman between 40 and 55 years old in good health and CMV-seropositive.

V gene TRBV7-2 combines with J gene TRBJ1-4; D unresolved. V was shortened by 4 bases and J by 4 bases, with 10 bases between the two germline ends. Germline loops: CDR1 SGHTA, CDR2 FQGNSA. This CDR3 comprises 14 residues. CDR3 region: CASSSRGSNEKLFF. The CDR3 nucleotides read TGTGCCAGCAGCTCGAGAGGGAGTAATGAAAAACTGTTTTTT.

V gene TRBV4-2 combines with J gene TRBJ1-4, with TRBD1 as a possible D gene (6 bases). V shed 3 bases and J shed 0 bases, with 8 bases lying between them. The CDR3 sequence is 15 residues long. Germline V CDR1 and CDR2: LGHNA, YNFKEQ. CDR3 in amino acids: CASSQTGSTNEKLFF. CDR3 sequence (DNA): TGTGCCAGCAGCCAGACAGGTTCAACTAATGAAAAACTGTTTTTT.

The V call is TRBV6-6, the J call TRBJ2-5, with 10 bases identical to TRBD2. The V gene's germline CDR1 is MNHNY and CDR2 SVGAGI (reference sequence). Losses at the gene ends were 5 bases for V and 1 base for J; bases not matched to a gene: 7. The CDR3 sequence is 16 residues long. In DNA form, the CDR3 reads TGTGCCAGCAGTCCCGACCTAGCGGGAGCCCAAGAGACCCAGTACTTC. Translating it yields CASSPDLAGAQETQYF.

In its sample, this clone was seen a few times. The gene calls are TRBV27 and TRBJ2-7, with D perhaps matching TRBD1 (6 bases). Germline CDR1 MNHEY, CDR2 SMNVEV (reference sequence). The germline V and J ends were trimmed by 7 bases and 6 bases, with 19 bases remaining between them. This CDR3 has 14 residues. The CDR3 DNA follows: TGTGCCAGCACAAAGACCACTCTAGGGGGCGAGCAGTACTTC. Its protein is CASTKTTLGGEQYF.

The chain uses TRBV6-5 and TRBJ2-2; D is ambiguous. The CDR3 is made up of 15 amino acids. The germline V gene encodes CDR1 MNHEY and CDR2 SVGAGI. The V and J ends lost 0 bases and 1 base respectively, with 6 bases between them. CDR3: CASSYSGGNTGELFF. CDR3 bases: TGTGCCAGCAGTTACTCCGGCGGGAACACCGGGGAGCTGTTTTTT.